The present TCR beta chain was sequenced within a study of blood T cell repertoires in COVID-19. Study overall: The United States, Italy and Spain were the sources of the acute and convalescent COVID-19 samples.

This clone was observed a handful of times. This table comes from immunoSEQ multiplex PCR, and its TCRdb copy is limited to in-frame clones, with some not included. The sample comprises roughly 290,000 clones, roughly 89% of which are singletons, and 1.7% rests with the top ten. Two negative PCRs, clearance, or symptom resolution characterized the recovered Cohort 3 donors. The length of the CDR3 is 13 residues. Trimming removed 5 bases from V and 6 bases from J, with 11 bases in between. Germline assignment: CDR1 SGHTA and CDR2 FQGNSA. The clonotype originates from a woman aged 35 to 49 who had recovered from COVID-19. This chain links TRBV7-2 with TRBJ1-5, with TRBD1 as a possible D gene (5 bases). Sequencing was performed on PBMCs or T cells enriched from blood (not recorded which). CDR3 DNA sequence: TGTGCCAGCAGCCGTGACAGTCGTCAGCCCCAGCATTTT. This codes for CASSRDSRQPQHF.